The 6 T cell receptor beta chains presented below share a single source sample, sequenced in a study of T cells in Graves' hyperthyroidism and ophthalmopathy. The CDR3 regions of TCR beta were amplified from RNA transcripts. The HTBI set primed first-round TCR CDR3 RT-PCR. TCRdb redid the calling of the multiplex PCR reads with MiXCR, one entry per CDR3 protein. Among about 420,000 distinct CDR3 sequences listed, 15% to 17% were seen once. Material: blood. The receptors here all came from a young woman with Graves' hyperthyroidism.

The chain couples TRBV4-2 to TRBJ2-5; 12 positions match TRBD2. The CDR3 runs 22 residues. The trim removed 0 bases at V and 4 bases at J, leaving 21 bases unmatched. Germline lookup yields CDR1 LGHNA and CDR2 YNFKEQ. Written as DNA, the CDR3 is TGTGCCAGCAGCCAAGACGACCGCCCTTCGACTAGCGGGGGATGGGGGGGAGAGACCCAGTACTTC. Translation: CASSQDDRPSTSGGWGGETQYF.

This clonotype has a handful of counts. A much larger clone is a single base away; this may be a read error. V and J are TRBV12-3 or TRBV12-4 and TRBJ1-2, with D uncertain. The CDR3 runs 14 residues. CDR3 coding DNA: TGTGCCAGCAGAGCGGGTTTCCCAACCTATGACTACACCTTC. This encodes CASRAGFPTYDYTF.

This clonotype was counted at least ten times. The CDR3 loop reads CAWSPGGGWNTGELFF. The CDR3 DNA sequence: TGTGCCTGGAGTCCCGGGGGGGGGTGGAACACCGGGGAGCTGTTTTTT. This chain uses TRBV30 with TRBJ2-2, with 8 bases that match TRBD2. The CDR3 loop spans 16 amino acids. Germline values: CDR1 GTSNPN, CDR2 SVGIG (reference sequence). Trimming removed 2 bases from V and 1 base from J; junction bases left unmatched: 6. Together with reference TRBV30 and TRBJ2-2, the CDR3 gives the full variable domain: SQTIHQWPATLVQPVGSPLSLECTVEGTSNPNLYWYRQAAGRGLQLLFYSVGIGQISSEVPQNLSASRPQDRQFILSSKKLLLSDSGFYLCAWSPGGGWNTGELFFGEGSRLTVL.

This clonotype has at least ten counts. The genes are TRBV6-1 and TRBJ2-5; 9 bases match TRBD2. V gave up 2 bases and J gave up 6 bases; unmatched junction bases: 13. Germline CDR1 is MNHNS and CDR2 is SASEGT. The CDR3 totals 17 residues. The CDR3 spells CASSEKGLAGLEKTQYF. The CDR3 DNA reads as TGTGCCAGCAGTGAAAAGGGACTAGCCGGGTTGGAGAAGACCCAGTACTTC.

CDR3 region: CASSIPLGETQYF. DNA of the CDR3: TGTGCCAGTAGTATACCCCTGGGTGAGACCCAGTACTTC. The chain has TRBV19 and TRBJ2-5; D remains ambiguous. Germline-derived CDR1 and CDR2 are LNHDA and SQIVND (reference sequence). The CDR3 has 13 amino acids. V gave up 2 bases and J gave up 5 bases, with 9 bases separating them.

This clonotype was seen repeatedly, ten times or more. The V and J genes are TRBV6-1 and TRBJ2-1; 8 positions match TRBD2. The CDR3 runs to 16 residues. Trimming removed 5 bases from V and 2 bases from J; junction bases left unmatched: 8. The germline V gene encodes CDR1 MNHNS and CDR2 SASEGT. CDR3 coding DNA: TGTGCCAGCAGTTATGGGGGTAGCGGGGCCTACAATGAGCAGTTCTTC. Amino acids: CASSYGGSGAYNEQFF.